The 11 T cell receptor beta chains in this list originate from one sample, sequenced in a study of T cells after yellow fever vaccination. TCRdb re-called the 5' RACE reads with MiXCR, one entry per CDR3 protein. This table has 400,000 or so distinct CDR3 sequences, 6% to 8% appearing once. The source was PBMCs, collected 5 days after the yellow fever booster vaccination. The source of these receptors is a man aged 30-40 years who received the YFV17D yellow fever vaccine.

This clonotype has only a few counts. The rearrangement links TRBV20-1 to TRBJ2-3, with 7 bases identical to TRBD2. The V and J ends lost 3 bases and 3 bases, in that order; junction bases with no gene match: 9. This CDR3 is built from 15 residues. Germline V gene lookup returns CDR1 DFQATT and CDR2 SNEGSKA (reference sequence). CDR3 sequence reads: CSASGASGRTDTQYF. The DNA of the CDR3 is TGCAGTGCTAGTGGGGCTAGCGGCCGAACAGATACGCAGTATTTT.

This clonotype was detected a few times. The V and J genes are TRBV7-8 and TRBJ1-5; D remains ambiguous. Trimming removed 2 bases from V and 2 bases from J, with 16 bases in between. Germline CDR1 reads SGHVS; CDR2 reads FQNEAQ. The CDR3 totals 17 residues. The CDR3 spells CASSLMVWGSGNQPQHF. CDR3 in DNA: TGTGCCAGCAGCTTAATGGTTTGGGGTTCGGGCAATCAGCCCCAGCATTTT. The entire variable domain, with the rest obtained from reference TRBV7-8 and TRBJ1-5, is as follows: GAGVSQSPRYKVAKRGQDVALRCDPISGHVSLFWYQQALGQGPEFLTYFQNEAQLDKSGLPSDRFFAERPEGSVSTLKIQRTQQEDSAVYLCASSLMVWGSGNQPQHFGDGTRLSIL.

This clonotype was seen a few times. The chain is built from TRBV20-1 and TRBJ2-2; D may be TRBD1 (5 bases). The CDR3 contains 13 residues. Trimming took 5 bases from V and 3 from J, leaving 10 bases between them. Germline CDR1 and CDR2: DFQATT and SNEGSKA (reference sequence). The chain's CDR3 is CSAFRRDTGELFF. DNA for the CDR3: TGCAGTGCTTTTCGCAGGGACACCGGGGAGCTGTTTTTT.

The DNA of the CDR3 is TGTGCCAGCAGGCCTTCCCGCCTGGGCACAGATACGCAGTATTTT. Residues: CASRPSRLGTDTQYF. The chain uses TRBV7-2 and TRBJ2-3; the D is unclear. The length of the CDR3 is 15 residues. Germline V gene lookup returns CDR1 SGHTA and CDR2 FQGNSA. V lost 6 bases to trimming and J lost 1 base, with 14 bases between them.

This clonotype was seen at least ten times. The chain recombines TRBV20-1 with TRBJ2-1; TRBD2 is a possible D gene (6 bases). The CDR3 is 12 residues long. The germline V gene encodes CDR1 DFQATT and CDR2 SNEGSKA (reference sequence). V was trimmed by 7 bases and J by 6 bases, leaving 13 bases between them. In DNA form, the CDR3 reads TGCAGTGGCAGCAAAGCGGGCAATGAGCAGTTCTTC. Amino acids: CSGSKAGNEQFF.

This clonotype showed up many times. V usage is TRBV7-2 and J usage is TRBJ2-7; D gene ambiguous. V was clipped by 1 base and J by 0 bases, with 10 bases between them. Germline CDR1 is SGHTA and CDR2 is FQGNSA. This CDR3 is built from 15 residues. CDR3 sequence: CASSLGGIRSYEQYF. The DNA of the CDR3 is TGTGCCAGCAGCTTAGGCGGCATCCGCTCCTACGAGCAGTACTTC.

This clonotype was seen at least ten times. This chain links TRBV20-1 with TRBJ2-3; no clear D gene. Germline CDR1 and CDR2: DFQATT and SNEGSKA (reference sequence). The CDR3 has 11 residues. Trimming took 4 bases from V and 0 from J, leaving 2 bases between them. Here the CDR3 reads CSATSTDTQYF. The CDR3 nucleotides are TGCAGTGCTACTAGCACAGATACGCAGTATTTT.

This clonotype was seen repeatedly, ten times or more. The rearrangement uses TRBV7-9 and TRBJ2-7; possible D gene TRBD2, 5 bases. Germline loops: CDR1 SEHNR, CDR2 FQNEAQ (reference sequence). The CDR3 is 13 amino acids. The V end was cut by 5 bases, the J end by 3 bases, with 11 bases between. The CDR3 bases are TGTGCCAGCAGCCGCACGGACTTCTACGAGCAGTACTTC. It translates to CASSRTDFYEQYF.

The sample holds one count of this clonotype. The chain is built from TRBV11-3 and TRBJ2-1; 9 bases map to TRBD2. Germline CDR1 is SGHNT and CDR2 is YENEEA. V was pared by 5 bases and J by 0 bases, with 8 bases of the junction left unmatched. The CDR3 is 17 residues long. The chain's CDR3 is CASSPGSGRFSYNEQFF. The CDR3 DNA reads TGTGCCAGCAGCCCCGGCAGCGGGAGGTTCTCCTACAATGAGCAGTTCTTC.

This clonotype has just a few counts. This chain uses TRBV11-2 with TRBJ2-5; 14 nucleotides line up with TRBD2. The ends lost 2 bases at V and 5 bases at J; junction bases unmatched: 10. The CDR3 runs 18 residues. The germline gives CDR1 SGHAT, CDR2 FQNNGV. The CDR3 loop is CASSLFLGLAGGVETQYF. In DNA, the CDR3 is TGTGCCAGCAGCTTATTCCTCGGACTAGCGGGAGGTGTGGAGACCCAGTACTTC.

This clonotype showed up just a few times. The chain combines TRBV18 with TRBJ1-5; tentatively, D is TRBD1 (6 bases). This CDR3 contains 14 residues. Germline V gene lookup returns CDR1 KGHSH and CDR2 LQKENI. With 3 bases removed from V and 3 bases from J, the gap between germline ends came to 9 bases. The CDR3, as DNA: TGTGCCAGCTCACCGGGGGCCCCCAATCAGCCCCAGCATTTT. The encoded protein is CASSPGAPNQPQHF.